Presented here are 5 T cell receptor beta chains from one specimen sequenced in a study of blood T cell repertoires in COVID-19. Some clones are missing from TCRdb's copy, which holds only in-frame ones; the method was immunoSEQ multiplex PCR. The sample shows fewer than 300,000 clones, 65% to 85% of them seen only once. Sequenced sample: peripheral blood. The receptors stem from an elderly man with acute or convalescent COVID-19.

The chain recombines TRBV24-1 with TRBJ2-7; 8 bases are a match to TRBD1. CDR3 length equals 14 residues. J gave up 2 bases and V 4 bases, and 3 bases lay outside the gene matches. The germline V gene has CDR1 KGHDR and CDR2 SFDVKD. DNA for the CDR3: TGTGCCACCAGTGAGGGGACAGGTGCCTACGAGCAGTACTTC. It yields the protein CATSEGTGAYEQYF.

The rearrangement links TRBV5-1 to TRBJ1-2; the D gene is possibly TRBD1 (5 bases). The CDR3 extends over 13 amino acids. Germline assignment: CDR1 SGHRS and CDR2 YFSETQ. V was pared by 5 bases and J by 5 bases, with 13 bases between. The CDR3 bases are TGCGCCAGCAGTTTTGACAGCGCATATGGCTACACCTTC. This encodes CASSFDSAYGYTF.

This rearrangement joins TRBV6-5 to TRBJ1-2, with 10 bases identical to TRBD1. CDR3 length equals 14 residues. With 7 bases clipped from V and 8 bases from J, the junction kept 10 bases outside the gene matches. Germline V lookup: CDR1 MNHEY, CDR2 SVGAGI. CDR3 sequence: CASTVDRGPGGYTF. CDR3 DNA sequence: TGTGCCAGCACCGTTGACAGGGGGCCAGGAGGCTACACCTTC.

This clone has a handful of counts. This chain connects TRBV6-5 to TRBJ1-6, with a possible D match to TRBD1 (5 bases). Trimming removed 6 bases from V and 10 bases from J, with 16 bases in between. The length of the CDR3 is 14 residues. The germline gives CDR1 MNHEY, CDR2 SVGAGI. CDR3 amino acids: CASSPEWTSSPLHF. The CDR3 nucleotides are TGTGCCAGCAGCCCCGAGTGGACAAGCTCACCCCTCCACTTT.

The rearrangement links TRBV7-9 to TRBJ1-2, with D maybe TRBD1 (5 bases). V lost 2 bases and J 3 bases, leaving 13 bases between the germline ends. Germline lookup yields CDR1 SEHNR and CDR2 FQNEAQ (reference sequence). The CDR3 spans 15 residues. The CDR3 sequence is CASSLSPTGYYGYTF. CDR3 coding DNA: TGTGCCAGCAGCTTATCTCCTACAGGATACTATGGCTACACCTTC.